The rows below give T cell receptor beta chains drawn from one sample of a study of cytomegalovirus exposure and HLA in healthy donors. TCRdb's copy holds only in-frame clones and misses some; the assay was immunoSEQ multiplex PCR. The sample records 74,000 or so clones, 60% to 85% being singletons. Source material: PBMCs. These receptors came from a woman aged 40 to 50 in good health and CMV-seropositive. CDR3s include the opening cysteine and the closing phenylalanine or tryptophan. A D gene is named only where the DNA matches it firmly. Size values are once, few and many counts, or a class for expanded clones, and some rows have none.

>TRBJ2-4|TRBV5-1|few|.
TGCGCCAGCAGCTTGGGGTTGTCACTAGCCAAAAACATTCAGTACTTC
CASSLGLSLAKNIQYF
>TRBJ2-5|TRBV7-9|.|.
TGTGCCAGCAGCTTACCCCGGGGGGCCCGACAAGAGACCCAGTACTTC
CASSLPRGARQETQYF
>TRBJ2-1|TRBV4-1|.|.
TGCGCCAGCAGCCAGCCAGACAGGACTCCCTACAATGAGCAGTTCTTC
CASSQPDRTPYNEQFF
>TRBJ1-2|TRBV28|.|TRBD1
TGTGCCAGCAAAAAAGGGGACAGGACAAACTATGGCTACACCTTC
CASKKGDRTNYGYTF
>TRBJ2-3|TRBV28|.|.
TGTGCCAGCACTCCATCACTCGGACAGCAGGGCCCCACAGATACGCAGTATTTT
CASTPSLGQQGPTDTQYF
>TRBJ2-1|TRBV19|.|TRBD2
TGTGCCAGTAGTACCAGACTAGCGGGGACCTACAATGAGCAGTTCTTC
CASSTRLAGTYNEQFF
>TRBJ2-3|TRBV29-1|.|TRBD1
TGCAGCGCTACGACAGGGTACACAGATACGCAGTATTTT
CSATTGYTDTQYF
>TRBJ1-4|TRBV5-1|.|TRBD1
TGCGCCAGCAGCTGGGACAGGGGAGCTGAAAAACTGTTTTTT
CASSWDRGAEKLFF
>TRBJ2-7|TRBV19|.|.
TGTGCCACCTCATCGGACACATCCTACGAGCAGTACTTC
CATSSDTSYEQYF
>TRBJ1-1|TRBV27|.|.
TGTGCCAGCCAGACAGGTTCGGCTGAAGCTTTCTTT
CASQTGSAEAFF
>TRBJ2-2|TRBV19|.|TRBD1
TGTGCCAGTAGTATACCCGGGACAGGGGTTTCCGGGGAGCTGTTTTTT
CASSIPGTGVSGELFF
>TRBJ2-7|TRBV30|.|TRBD2
TGTGCCTCCCTGCCTAGCGGATTTACGGGGGAGCAGTACTTC
CASLPSGFTGEQYF
>TRBJ2-5|TRBV4-1|.|.
TGCGCCAGCAGCCAAGATCCGGGAGCGAGAGAGACCCAGTACTTC
CASSQDPGARETQYF
>TRBJ2-3|TRBV20-1|.|.
TGCGGACTTGGCGGCACAGATACGCAGTATTTT
CGLGGTDTQYF
>TRBJ1-1|TRBV5-1|.|.
TGCGCCAGCAGCGGGGGGGACTTGAACACTGAAGCTTTCTTT
CASSGGDLNTEAFF
>TRBJ1-2|TRBV29-1|.|.
TGCAGCGTTGATGAGCAGGGGTATGGCTACACCTTC
CSVDEQGYGYTF
>TRBJ2-3|TRBV6-5|once|TRBD2
TGTGCCAGCAGTTCTAGCGGGAGATCGAGCACAGATACGCAGTATTTT
CASSSSGRSSTDTQYF
>TRBJ2-1|TRBV30|.|TRBD2
TGTGCCTGGAGCGGCTCCCTAGGACTAGCGGGAGGAAATGAGCAGTTCTTC
CAWSGSLGLAGGNEQFF
>TRBJ2-3|TRBV30|.|.
TGTGCCTGGAGCAGGGGTACAGATACGCAGTATTTT
CAWSRGTDTQYF
>TRBJ2-3|TRBV5-4|.|.
TGTGCCAGCAGCTTGGGGGGTGGGAGTAGGGCAGATACGCAGTATTTT
CASSLGGGSRADTQYF